These T cell receptor beta chains were read from a single sample in a study of Graves' ophthalmopathy and Graves' hyperthyroidism. TCRdb re-called the multiplex PCR reads through MiXCR, storing one row per CDR3 protein. The sample has about 600,000 distinct CDR3 sequences, about two fifths seen once. Input material: peripheral blood or thyroid tissue (not recorded which). Source of these receptors: an adult man with Graves' hyperthyroidism. Both conserved end residues are part of each CDR3. Each record gives: D gene, clone size, V gene, J gene, CDR3 DNA, CDR3 protein. The D gene is left open where the match is weak. Clone size is not always given. Where it is, it says once, few, many or a class for expanded clones.

d_gene: NA; abundance: once; v_gene: TRBV7-2; j_gene: TRBJ2-3; CDR3nt: TGTGCCAGCAGCTTATTCGCGGATACGCGGTATTTT; CDR3aa: CASSLFADTRYF
d_gene: NA; abundance: few; v_gene: TRBV5-4; j_gene: TRBJ2-7; CDR3nt: TGTGCCAGCAGCTTAGGGACGACAGTCTACGAGCAGTACTTC; CDR3aa: CASSLGTTVYEQYF
d_gene: TRBD1; abundance: NA; v_gene: TRBV7-6; j_gene: TRBJ1-2; CDR3nt: TGTGCCAGCAGCCCCATGAATCCGGGACAGGGGGTTCGTCGTGGCTACACCTTC; CDR3aa: CASSPMNPGQGVRRGYTF
d_gene: TRBD1; abundance: many; v_gene: TRBV15; j_gene: TRBJ2-5; CDR3nt: TGTGCCACCAGCCGCGACAGGGGATCTGAGACCCAGTACTTC; CDR3aa: CATSRDRGSETQYF
d_gene: NA; abundance: NA; v_gene: TRBV15; j_gene: TRBJ2-5; CDR3nt: TGTGCCACCAGGGCCGGGACAGCGGGGGAGACCCAGTACTTC; CDR3aa: CATRAGTAGETQYF
d_gene: NA; abundance: many; v_gene: TRBV2; j_gene: TRBJ1-6; CDR3nt: TGTGCCAGCAGTGAAGCTAGAGACACAAATTCACCCCTCCACTTT; CDR3aa: CASSEARDTNSPLHF
d_gene: NA; abundance: NA; v_gene: TRBV7-9; j_gene: TRBJ2-1; CDR3nt: TGTGCCAGCAGCTTAGAACTAGTCTCCTACAATGAGCAGTTCTTC; CDR3aa: CASSLELVSYNEQFF
d_gene: NA; abundance: NA; v_gene: TRBV29-1; j_gene: TRBJ2-7; CDR3nt: TGCAGCGTTGCGGGCGGACTGGACGAGCAGTACTTC; CDR3aa: CSVAGGLDEQYF
d_gene: TRBD2; abundance: NA; v_gene: TRBV5-1; j_gene: TRBJ2-1; CDR3nt: TGCGCCAGCAGCTTGGGGCTAGCGGGAGGCGGGCAGTTCTTC; CDR3aa: CASSLGLAGGGQFF
d_gene: TRBD1; abundance: many; v_gene: TRBV7-9; j_gene: TRBJ1-6; CDR3nt: TGTGCCAGCAGCCCCCCCGGGACAGCGGCACCCCTCCACTTT; CDR3aa: CASSPPGTAAPLHF
d_gene: NA; abundance: once; v_gene: TRBV10-3; j_gene: TRBJ1-4; CDR3nt: TGTGCCAGCACACCATCTTCAGCTAATGAAAAACTGTTTTTT; CDR3aa: CASTPSSANEKLFF
d_gene: NA; abundance: many; v_gene: TRBV4-1; j_gene: TRBJ1-2; CDR3nt: TGCGCCAGCAGCCAAGACCCCGGCGAAAGTGGCTACACCTTC; CDR3aa: CASSQDPGESGYTF
d_gene: TRBD2; abundance: NA; v_gene: TRBV20-1; j_gene: TRBJ2-7; CDR3nt: TGCAGCGTTGGGGGAGCGGGAGGGCCAGTCTCCTACAATGAGCAGTACTTC; CDR3aa: CSVGGAGGPVSYNEQYF
d_gene: NA; abundance: many; v_gene: TRBV2; j_gene: TRBJ1-4; CDR3nt: TGTGCCAGCAGTCGGGACCAGAATGAAAAACTGTTTTTT; CDR3aa: CASSRDQNEKLFF
d_gene: NA; abundance: NA; v_gene: TRBV7-2; j_gene: TRBJ2-7; CDR3nt: TGTGCCAGCAGCCAAGAGCCCCCGGGACCCGGGAGCTCCTACGAGCAGTACTTC; CDR3aa: CASSQEPPGPGSSYEQYF
d_gene: NA; abundance: NA; v_gene: TRBV6-5; j_gene: TRBJ2-7; CDR3nt: TGTGCCAGCAGTTACGTCCCGCCCCTTATGTACGAGCAGTACTTC; CDR3aa: CASSYVPPLMYEQYF
d_gene: NA; abundance: many; v_gene: TRBV13; j_gene: TRBJ1-5; CDR3nt: TGTGCCAGCAGCTTTGCGGGAAACAATCAGCCCCAGCATTTT; CDR3aa: CASSFAGNNQPQHF